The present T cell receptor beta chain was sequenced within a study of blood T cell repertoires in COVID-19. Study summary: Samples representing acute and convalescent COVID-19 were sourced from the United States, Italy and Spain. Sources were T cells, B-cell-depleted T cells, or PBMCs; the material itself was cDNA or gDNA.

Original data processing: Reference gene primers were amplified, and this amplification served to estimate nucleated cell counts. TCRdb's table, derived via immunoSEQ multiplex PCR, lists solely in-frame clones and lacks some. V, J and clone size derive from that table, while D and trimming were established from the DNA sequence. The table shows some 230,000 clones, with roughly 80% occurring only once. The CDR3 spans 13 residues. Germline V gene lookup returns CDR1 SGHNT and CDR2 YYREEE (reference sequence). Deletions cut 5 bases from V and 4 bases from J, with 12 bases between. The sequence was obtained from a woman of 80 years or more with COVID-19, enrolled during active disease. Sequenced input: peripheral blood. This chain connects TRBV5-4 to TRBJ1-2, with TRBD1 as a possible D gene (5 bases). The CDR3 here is CASRIGGAYGYTF. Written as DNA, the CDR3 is TGTGCCAGCAGAATAGGAGGGGCCTATGGCTACACCTTC.